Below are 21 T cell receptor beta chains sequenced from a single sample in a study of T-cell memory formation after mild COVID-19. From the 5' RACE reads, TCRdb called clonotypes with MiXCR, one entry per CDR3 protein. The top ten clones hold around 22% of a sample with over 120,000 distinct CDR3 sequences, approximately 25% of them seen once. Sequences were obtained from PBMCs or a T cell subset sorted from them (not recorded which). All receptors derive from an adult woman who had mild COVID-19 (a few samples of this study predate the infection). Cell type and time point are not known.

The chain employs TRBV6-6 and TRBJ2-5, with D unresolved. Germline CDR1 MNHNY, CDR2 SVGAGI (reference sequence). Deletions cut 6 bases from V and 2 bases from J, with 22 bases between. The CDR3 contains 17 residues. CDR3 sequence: CASSQPPWKGPQETQYF. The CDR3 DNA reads TGTGCCAGCAGCCAACCCCCTTGGAAAGGCCCACAAGAGACCCAGTACTTC.

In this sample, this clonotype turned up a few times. The CDR3: CASSPGAVLTEAFF. In DNA, the CDR3 is TGTGCCAGCAGTCCAGGGGCAGTACTGACTGAAGCTTTCTTT. V and J are TRBV12-3 or TRBV12-4 and TRBJ1-1, with D possibly matching TRBD1 (6 bases). Trimming removed 5 bases at V and 5 bases at J, with 15 bases between. This CDR3 has 14 amino acids.

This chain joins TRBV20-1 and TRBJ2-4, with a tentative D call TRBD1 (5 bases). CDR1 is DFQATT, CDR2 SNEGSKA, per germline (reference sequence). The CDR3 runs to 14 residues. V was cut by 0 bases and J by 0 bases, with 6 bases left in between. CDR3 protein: CSAREGVAKNIQYF. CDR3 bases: TGCAGTGCTAGAGAAGGGGTAGCCAAAAACATTCAGTACTTC.

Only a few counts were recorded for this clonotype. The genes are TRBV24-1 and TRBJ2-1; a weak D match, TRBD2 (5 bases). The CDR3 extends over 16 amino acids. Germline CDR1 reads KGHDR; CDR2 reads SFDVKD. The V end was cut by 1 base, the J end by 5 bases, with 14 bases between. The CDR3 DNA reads TGTGCCACCAGTGATTTCGGGCTAGCCGGCGACAATGAGCAGTTCTTC. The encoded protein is CATSDFGLAGDNEQFF.

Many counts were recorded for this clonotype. Here the CDR3 DNA reads TGTGCCAGCAAGCAAAGCGGAACCACGACGCACAATGAGCAGTTCTTC. Translation: CASKQSGTTTHNEQFF. The V call is TRBV11-3, the J call TRBJ2-1; D is possibly TRBD2 (5 bases). Germline lookup yields CDR1 SGHNT and CDR2 YENEEA. The CDR3 is made up of 16 amino acids. V lost 7 bases and J lost 5, with 21 bases in between.

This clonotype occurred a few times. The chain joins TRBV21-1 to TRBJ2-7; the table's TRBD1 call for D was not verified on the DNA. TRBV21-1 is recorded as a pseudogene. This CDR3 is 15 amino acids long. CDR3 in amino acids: CASTRAGDRDYEQYF. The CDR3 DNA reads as TGTGCCAGCACCCGAGCAGGTGACAGGGACTACGAGCAGTACTTC.

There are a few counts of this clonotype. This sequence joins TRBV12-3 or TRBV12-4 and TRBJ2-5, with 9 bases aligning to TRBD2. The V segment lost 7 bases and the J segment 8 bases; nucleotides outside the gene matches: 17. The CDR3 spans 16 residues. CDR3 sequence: CASTILVAGEPLTQYF. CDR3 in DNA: TGTGCCAGCACTATTCTGGTAGCGGGAGAGCCCCTTACCCAGTACTTC.

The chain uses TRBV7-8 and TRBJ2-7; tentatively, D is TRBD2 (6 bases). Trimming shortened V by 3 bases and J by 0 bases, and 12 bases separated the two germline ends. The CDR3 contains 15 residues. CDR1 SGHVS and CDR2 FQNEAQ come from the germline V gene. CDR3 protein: CASSFAGRSSYEQYF. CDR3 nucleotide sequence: TGTGCCAGCAGCTTCGCGGGGCGAAGCTCCTACGAGCAGTACTTC.

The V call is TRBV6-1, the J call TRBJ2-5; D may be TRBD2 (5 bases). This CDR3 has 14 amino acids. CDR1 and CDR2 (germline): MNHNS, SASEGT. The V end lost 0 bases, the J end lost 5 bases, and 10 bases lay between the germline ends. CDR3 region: CASSEASVVETQYF. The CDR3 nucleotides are TGTGCCAGCAGTGAAGCTAGCGTCGTTGAGACCCAGTACTTC.

The CDR3 sequence is CSASDTWNTEAFF. The CDR3 DNA follows: TGCAGTGCCTCGGACACATGGAACACTGAAGCTTTCTTT. The chain links TRBV20-1 to TRBJ1-1; D might be TRBD1 (5 bases). This CDR3 is built from 13 residues. Germline V gene sequence: CDR1 DFQATT, CDR2 SNEGSKA (reference sequence). Between the trimmed V and J ends, which lost 6 bases and 1 base, there was a span of 12 bases.

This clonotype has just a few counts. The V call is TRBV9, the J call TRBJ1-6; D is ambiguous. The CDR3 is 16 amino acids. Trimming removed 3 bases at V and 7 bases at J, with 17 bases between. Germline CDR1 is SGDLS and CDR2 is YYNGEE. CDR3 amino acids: CASSEEAGWWNSPLHF. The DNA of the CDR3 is TGTGCCAGCAGCGAAGAGGCGGGCTGGTGGAATTCACCCCTCCACTTT.

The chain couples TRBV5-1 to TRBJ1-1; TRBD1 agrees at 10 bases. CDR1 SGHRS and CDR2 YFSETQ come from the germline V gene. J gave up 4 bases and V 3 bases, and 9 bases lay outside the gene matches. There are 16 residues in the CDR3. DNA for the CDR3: TGCGCCAGCAGCTGGACCGGGACAGGGGTGGGCACTGAAGCTTTCTTT. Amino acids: CASSWTGTGVGTEAFF.

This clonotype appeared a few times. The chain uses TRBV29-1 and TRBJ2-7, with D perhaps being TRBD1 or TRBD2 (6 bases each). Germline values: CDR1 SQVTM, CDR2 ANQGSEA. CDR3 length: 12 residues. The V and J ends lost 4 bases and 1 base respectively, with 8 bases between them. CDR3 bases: TGCAGCGTTGGGGGGGCTTCCTACGAGCAGTACTTC. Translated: CSVGGASYEQYF.

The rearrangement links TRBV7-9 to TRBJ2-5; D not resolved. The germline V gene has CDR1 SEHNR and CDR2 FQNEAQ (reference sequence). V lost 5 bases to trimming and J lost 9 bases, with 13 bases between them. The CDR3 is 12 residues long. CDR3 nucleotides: TGTGCCAGCAGCCCCGACGGTTCGGCCCAGTACTTC. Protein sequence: CASSPDGSAQYF.

The CDR3 protein is CASGILGGVNTEAFF. Here the CDR3 DNA reads TGTGCCAGCGGTATCTTAGGGGGGGTGAACACTGAAGCTTTCTTT. The rearrangement joins TRBV7-2 to TRBJ1-1; TRBD1 is a possible D gene (6 bases). The CDR3 consists of 15 residues. The V gene lost 8 bases and the J gene lost 0 bases, with 16 bases spanning the gap. Per germline, CDR1 SGHTA and CDR2 FQGNSA.

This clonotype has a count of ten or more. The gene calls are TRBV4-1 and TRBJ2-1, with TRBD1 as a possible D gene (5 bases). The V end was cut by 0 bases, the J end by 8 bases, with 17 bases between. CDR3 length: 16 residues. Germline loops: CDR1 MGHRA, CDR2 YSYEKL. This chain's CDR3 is CASSQDRASRWDEQFF. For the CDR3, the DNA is TGCGCCAGCAGCCAAGACAGGGCATCAAGGTGGGATGAGCAGTTCTTC.

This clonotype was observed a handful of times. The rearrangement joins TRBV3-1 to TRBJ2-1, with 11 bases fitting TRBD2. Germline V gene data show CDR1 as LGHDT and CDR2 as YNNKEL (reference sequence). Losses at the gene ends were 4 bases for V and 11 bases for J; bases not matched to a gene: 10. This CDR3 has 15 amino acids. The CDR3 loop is CASSPALSGGAQQFF. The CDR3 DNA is TGTGCCAGCAGCCCAGCCCTTAGCGGGGGGGCACAGCAGTTCTTC.

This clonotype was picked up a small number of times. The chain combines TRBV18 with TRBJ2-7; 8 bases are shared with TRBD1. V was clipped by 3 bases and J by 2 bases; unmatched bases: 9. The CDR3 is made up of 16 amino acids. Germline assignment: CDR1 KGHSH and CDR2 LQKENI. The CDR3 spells CASSPGSQTGAYEQYF. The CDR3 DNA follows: TGTGCCAGCTCACCGGGTTCTCAGACAGGGGCCTACGAGCAGTACTTC.

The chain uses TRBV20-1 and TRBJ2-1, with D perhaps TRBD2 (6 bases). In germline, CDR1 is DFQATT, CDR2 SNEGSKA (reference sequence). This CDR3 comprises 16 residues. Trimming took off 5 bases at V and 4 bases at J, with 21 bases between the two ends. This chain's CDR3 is CSARPLLTGVYNEQFF. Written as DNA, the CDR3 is TGCAGTGCTCGCCCCCTCCTCACGGGAGTTTACAATGAGCAGTTCTTC.

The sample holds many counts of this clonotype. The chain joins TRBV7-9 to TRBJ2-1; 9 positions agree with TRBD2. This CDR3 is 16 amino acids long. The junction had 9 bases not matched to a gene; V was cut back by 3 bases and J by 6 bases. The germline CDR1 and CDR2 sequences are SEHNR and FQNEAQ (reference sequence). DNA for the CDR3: TGTGCCAGCAGCTTTATGACTAGCGGCCAACTCAATGAGCAGTTCTTC. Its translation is CASSFMTSGQLNEQFF.

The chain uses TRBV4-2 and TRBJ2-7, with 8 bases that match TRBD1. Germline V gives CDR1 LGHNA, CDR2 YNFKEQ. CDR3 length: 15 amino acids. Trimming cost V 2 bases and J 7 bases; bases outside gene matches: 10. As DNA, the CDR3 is TGTGCCAGCAGCCAATTGACAGGGGTTCTTCGGGAGCAGTACTTC. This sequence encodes CASSQLTGVLREQYF.